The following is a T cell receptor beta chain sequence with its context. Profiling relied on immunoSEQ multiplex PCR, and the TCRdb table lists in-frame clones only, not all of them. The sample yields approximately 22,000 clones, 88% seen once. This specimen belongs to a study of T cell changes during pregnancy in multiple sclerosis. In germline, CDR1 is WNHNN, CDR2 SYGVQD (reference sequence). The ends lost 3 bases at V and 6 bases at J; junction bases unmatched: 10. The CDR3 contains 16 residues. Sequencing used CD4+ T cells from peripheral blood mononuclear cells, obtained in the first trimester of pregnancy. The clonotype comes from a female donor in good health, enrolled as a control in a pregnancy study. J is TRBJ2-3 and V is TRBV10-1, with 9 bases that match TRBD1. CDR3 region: CASSDQDRGFWDTQYF. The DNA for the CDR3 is TGCGCCAGCAGTGATCAGGACAGGGGTTTTTGGGATACGCAGTATTTT.